This T cell receptor beta chain was retrieved from a study of tumor-infiltrating lymphocytes in localized non-small cell lung cancer. Overall study: Each patient gave resected tumor and non-adjacent uninvolved lung tissue. Regarding the study as a whole: Different pieces of the same tissue went to different assays, confounding technical variation with intratumor heterogeneity.

The ends lost 5 bases at V and 1 base at J; junction bases unmatched: 2. The CDR3 totals 14 residues. The germline V gene has CDR1 SGHTA and CDR2 FQGNSA. Turning to this clone: The antigen is not known.

Sequencing used immunoSEQ multiplex PCR; TCRdb keeps in-frame clones, though not all of them. The table has 5,500 to 8,000 clones, roughly 70% seen once. The V call is TRBV7-2, the J call TRBJ2-7, with 10 bases aligning to TRBD2. The clonotype originates from a human donor with non-small cell lung cancer. The specimen sequenced was lung tumor tissue. The CDR3 protein is CASSVSGGSYEQYF. In DNA, the CDR3 is TGTGCCAGCAGCGTTAGCGGGGGGTCCTACGAGCAGTACTTC.